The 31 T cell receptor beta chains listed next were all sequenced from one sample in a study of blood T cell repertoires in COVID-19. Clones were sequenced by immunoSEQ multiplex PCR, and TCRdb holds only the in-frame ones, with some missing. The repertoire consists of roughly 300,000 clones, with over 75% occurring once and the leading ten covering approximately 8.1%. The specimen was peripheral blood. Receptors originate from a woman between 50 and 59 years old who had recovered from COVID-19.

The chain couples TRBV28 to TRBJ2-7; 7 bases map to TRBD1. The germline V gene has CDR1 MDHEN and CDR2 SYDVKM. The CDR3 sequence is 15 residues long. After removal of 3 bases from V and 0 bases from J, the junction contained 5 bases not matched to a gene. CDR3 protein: CASSFKGQISYEQYF. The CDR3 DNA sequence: TGTGCCAGCAGTTTTAAGGGACAGATCTCCTACGAGCAGTACTTC.

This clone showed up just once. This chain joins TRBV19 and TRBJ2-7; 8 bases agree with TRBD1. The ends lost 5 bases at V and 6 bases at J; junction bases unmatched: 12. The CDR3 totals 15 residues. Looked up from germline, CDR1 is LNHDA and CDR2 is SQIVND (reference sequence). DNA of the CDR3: TGTGCCAGTAGTGCCTGGCGACAGGGGACGAGCGAGCAGTACTTC. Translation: CASSAWRQGTSEQYF.

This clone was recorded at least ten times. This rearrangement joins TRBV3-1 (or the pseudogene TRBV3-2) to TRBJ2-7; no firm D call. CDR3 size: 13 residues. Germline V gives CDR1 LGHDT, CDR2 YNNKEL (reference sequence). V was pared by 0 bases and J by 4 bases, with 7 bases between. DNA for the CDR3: TGTGCCAGCAGCCAAGATCGGTGGTACGAGCAGTACTTC. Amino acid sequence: CASSQDRWYEQYF.

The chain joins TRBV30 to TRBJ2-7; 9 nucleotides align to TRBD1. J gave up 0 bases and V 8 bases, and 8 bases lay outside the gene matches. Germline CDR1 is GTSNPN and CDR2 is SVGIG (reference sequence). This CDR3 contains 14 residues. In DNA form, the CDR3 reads TGTGCCGGGGGGACAGGGTCAAGCTCCTACGAGCAGTACTTC. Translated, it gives CAGGTGSSSYEQYF.

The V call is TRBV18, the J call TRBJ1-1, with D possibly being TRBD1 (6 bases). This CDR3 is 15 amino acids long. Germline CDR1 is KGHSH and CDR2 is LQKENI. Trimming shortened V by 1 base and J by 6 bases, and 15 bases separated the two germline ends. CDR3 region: CASSPQVQGSAEAFF. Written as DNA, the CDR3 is TGTGCCAGCTCACCACAGGTACAGGGTAGCGCTGAAGCTTTCTTT.

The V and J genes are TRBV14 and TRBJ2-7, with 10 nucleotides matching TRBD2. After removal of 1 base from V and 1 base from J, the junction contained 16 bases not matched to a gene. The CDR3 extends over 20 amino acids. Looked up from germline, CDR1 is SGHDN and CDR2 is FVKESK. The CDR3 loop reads CASSQGVSSGRTGVSYEQYF. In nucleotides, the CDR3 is TGTGCCAGCAGCCAAGGGGTCTCTAGCGGGAGAACGGGGGTGTCCTACGAGCAGTACTTC.

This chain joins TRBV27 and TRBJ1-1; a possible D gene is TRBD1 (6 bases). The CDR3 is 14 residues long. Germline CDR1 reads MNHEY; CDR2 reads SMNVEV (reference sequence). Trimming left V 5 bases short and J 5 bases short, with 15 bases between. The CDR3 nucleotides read TGTGCCAGCAGTAGAAATCACCAGGGGACTGAAGCTTTCTTT. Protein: CASSRNHQGTEAFF.

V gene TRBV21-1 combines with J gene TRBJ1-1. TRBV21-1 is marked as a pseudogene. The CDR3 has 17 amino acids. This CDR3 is CASSRVLIRRRGTEAFF. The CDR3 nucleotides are TGTGCCAGCAGCAGGGTTCTTATTAGGCGGAGGGGCACTGAAGCTTTCTTT.

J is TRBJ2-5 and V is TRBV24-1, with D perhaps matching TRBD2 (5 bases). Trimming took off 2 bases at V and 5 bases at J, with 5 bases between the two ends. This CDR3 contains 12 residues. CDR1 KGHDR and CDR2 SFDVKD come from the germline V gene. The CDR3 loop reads CATSDWEETQYF. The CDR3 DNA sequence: TGTGCCACCAGTGATTGGGAGGAGACCCAGTACTTC.

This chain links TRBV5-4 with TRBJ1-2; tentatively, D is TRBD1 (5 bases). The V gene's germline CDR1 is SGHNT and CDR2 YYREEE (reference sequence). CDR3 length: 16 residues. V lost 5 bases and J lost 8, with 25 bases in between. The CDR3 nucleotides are TGTGCCAGCAGTCGTCAAGACACAGGCTTAGCGGGCGGCTACACCTTC. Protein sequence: CASSRQDTGLAGGYTF.

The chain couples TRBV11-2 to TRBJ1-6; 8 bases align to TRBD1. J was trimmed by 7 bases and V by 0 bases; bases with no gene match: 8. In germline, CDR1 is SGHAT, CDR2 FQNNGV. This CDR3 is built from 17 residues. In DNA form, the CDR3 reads TGTGCCAGCAGCTTAGATCTCGCCGGACAGGGAAATTCACCCCTCCACTTT. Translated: CASSLDLAGQGNSPLHF.

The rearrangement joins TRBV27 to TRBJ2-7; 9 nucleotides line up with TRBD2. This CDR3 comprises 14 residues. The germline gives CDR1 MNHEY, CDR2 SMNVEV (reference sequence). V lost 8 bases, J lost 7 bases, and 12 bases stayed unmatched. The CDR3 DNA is TGTGCCAGCCGGTGGACTAGCGTCCGGCGGGAGCAGTACTTC. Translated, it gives CASRWTSVRREQYF.

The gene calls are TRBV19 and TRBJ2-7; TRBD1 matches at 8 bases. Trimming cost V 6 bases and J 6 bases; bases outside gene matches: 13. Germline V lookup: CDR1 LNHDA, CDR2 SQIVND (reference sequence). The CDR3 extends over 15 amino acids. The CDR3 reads CASSPDLTGAGEQYF. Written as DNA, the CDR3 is TGTGCCAGTAGCCCGGACCTGACAGGGGCGGGCGAGCAGTACTTC.

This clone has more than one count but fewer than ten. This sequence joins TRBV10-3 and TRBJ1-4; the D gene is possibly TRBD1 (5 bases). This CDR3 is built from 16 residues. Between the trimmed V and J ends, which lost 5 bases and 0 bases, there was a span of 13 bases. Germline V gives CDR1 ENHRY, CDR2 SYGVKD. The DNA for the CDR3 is TGTGCCATCAGTAATGGACACGTTGCAACTAATGAAAAACTGTTTTTT. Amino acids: CAISNGHVATNEKLFF.

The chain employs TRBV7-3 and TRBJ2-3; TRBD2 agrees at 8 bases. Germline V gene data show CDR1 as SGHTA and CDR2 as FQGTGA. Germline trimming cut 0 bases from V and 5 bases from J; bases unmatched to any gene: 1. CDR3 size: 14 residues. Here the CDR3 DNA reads TGTGCCAGCAGCTTAACCAGCGGGAGAGATACGCAGTATTTT. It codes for CASSLTSGRDTQYF.

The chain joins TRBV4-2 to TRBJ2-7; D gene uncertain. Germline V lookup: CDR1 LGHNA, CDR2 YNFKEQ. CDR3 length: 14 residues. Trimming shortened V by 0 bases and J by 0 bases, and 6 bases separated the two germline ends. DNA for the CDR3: TGTGCCAGCAGCCAAGACCGGAGCTCCTACGAGCAGTACTTC. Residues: CASSQDRSSYEQYF.

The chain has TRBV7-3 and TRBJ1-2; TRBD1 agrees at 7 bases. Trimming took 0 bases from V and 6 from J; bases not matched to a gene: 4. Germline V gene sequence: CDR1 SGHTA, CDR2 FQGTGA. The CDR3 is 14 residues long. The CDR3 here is CASSLTYRGDGYTF. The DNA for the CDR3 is TGTGCCAGCAGCTTAACGTACAGGGGAGATGGCTACACCTTC.

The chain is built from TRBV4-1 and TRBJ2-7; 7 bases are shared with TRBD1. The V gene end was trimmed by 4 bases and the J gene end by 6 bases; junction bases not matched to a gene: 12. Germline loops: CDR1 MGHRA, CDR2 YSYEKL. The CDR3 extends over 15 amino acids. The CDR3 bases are TGCGCCAGCAGCCCCCGACCTGACAGGGTGGGCGAGCAGTACTTC. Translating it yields CASSPRPDRVGEQYF.

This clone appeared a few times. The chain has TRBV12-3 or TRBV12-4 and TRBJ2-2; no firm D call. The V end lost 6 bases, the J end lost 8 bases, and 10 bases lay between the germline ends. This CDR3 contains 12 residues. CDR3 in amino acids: CASSLTGGELFF. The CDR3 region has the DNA TGTGCCAGCAGCCTGACTGGAGGGGAGCTGTTTTTT.

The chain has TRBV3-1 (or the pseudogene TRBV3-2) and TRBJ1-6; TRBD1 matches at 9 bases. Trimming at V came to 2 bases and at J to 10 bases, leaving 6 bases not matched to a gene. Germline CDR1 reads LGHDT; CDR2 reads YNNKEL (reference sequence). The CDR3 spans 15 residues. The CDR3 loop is CASSQRQGGHSPLHF. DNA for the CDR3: TGTGCCAGCAGCCAACGACAGGGGGGGCACTCACCCCTCCACTTT.

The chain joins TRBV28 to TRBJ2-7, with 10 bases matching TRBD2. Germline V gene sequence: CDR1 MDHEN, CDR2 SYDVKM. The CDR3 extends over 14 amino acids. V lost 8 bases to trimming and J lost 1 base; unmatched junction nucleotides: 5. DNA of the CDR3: TGTGCCAGCCCCGCTAGCGGGAGTTCCTACGAGCAGTACTTC. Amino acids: CASPASGSSYEQYF.

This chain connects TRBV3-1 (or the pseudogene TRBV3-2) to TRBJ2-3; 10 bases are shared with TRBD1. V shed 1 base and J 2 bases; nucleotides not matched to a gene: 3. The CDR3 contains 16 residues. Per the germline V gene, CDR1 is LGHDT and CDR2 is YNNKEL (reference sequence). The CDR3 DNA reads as TGTGCCAGCAGCCAAGTGGGGACAGGGGTCACAGATACGCAGTATTTT. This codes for CASSQVGTGVTDTQYF.

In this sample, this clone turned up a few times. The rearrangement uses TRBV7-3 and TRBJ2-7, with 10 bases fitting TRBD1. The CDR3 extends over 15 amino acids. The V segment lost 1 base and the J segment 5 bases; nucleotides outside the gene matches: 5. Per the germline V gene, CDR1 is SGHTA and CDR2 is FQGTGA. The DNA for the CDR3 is TGTGCCAGCAGCTTAAACGGACAGGGGGTGGACGAGCAGTACTTC. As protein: CASSLNGQGVDEQYF. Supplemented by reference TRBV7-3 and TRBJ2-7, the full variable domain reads GAGVSQTPSNKVTEKGKYVELRCDPISGHTALYWYRQSLGQGPEFLIYFQGTGAADDSGLPNDRFFAVRPEGSVSTLKIQRTERGDSAVYLCASSLNGQGVDEQYFGPGTRLTVT.

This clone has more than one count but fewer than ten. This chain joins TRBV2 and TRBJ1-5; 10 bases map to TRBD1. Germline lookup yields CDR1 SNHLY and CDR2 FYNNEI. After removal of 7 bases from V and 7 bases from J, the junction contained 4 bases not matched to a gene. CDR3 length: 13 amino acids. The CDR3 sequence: CASTPDRGQPQHF. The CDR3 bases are TGTGCCAGCACCCCGGACAGGGGGCAGCCCCAGCATTTT.

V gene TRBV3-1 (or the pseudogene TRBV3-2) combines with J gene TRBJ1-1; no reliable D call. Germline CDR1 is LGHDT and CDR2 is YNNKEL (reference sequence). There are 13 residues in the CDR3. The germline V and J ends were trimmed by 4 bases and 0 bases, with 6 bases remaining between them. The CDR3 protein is CASSLTMNTEAFF. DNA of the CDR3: TGTGCCAGCAGCCTAACTATGAACACTGAAGCTTTCTTT.

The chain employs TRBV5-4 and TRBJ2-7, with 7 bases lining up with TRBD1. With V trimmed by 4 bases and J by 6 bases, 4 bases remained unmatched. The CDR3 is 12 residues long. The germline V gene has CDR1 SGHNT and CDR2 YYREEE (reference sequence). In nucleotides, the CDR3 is TGTGCCAGCAGCGCGGACAGGACCGAGCAGTACTTC. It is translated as CASSADRTEQYF.

The CDR3 nucleotides are TGTGCCAGCAGCCCTTCAGGGATCGGGGAGCTGTTTTTT. This sequence encodes CASSPSGIGELFF. V usage is TRBV3-1 (or the pseudogene TRBV3-2) and J usage is TRBJ2-2; D may be TRBD1 (5 bases). V lost 4 bases and J lost 7, with 10 bases in between. Germline V CDR1 and CDR2: LGHDT, YNNKEL (reference sequence). This CDR3 is built from 13 residues.

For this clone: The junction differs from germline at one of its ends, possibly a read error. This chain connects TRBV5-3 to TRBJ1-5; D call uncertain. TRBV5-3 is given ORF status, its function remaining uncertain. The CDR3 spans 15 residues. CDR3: CAKSLVGLSNQPQHF. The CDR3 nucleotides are TGTGCCAAAAGCTTGGTAGGACTTAGCAATCAGCCCCAGCATTTT.

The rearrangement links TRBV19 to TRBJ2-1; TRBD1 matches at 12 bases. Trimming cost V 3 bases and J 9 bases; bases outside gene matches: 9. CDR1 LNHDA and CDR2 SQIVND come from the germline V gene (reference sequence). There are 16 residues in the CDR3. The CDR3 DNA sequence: TGTGCCAGTAGTATGTTTGGGGGACAGGGGGCCTTTGAGCAGTTCTTC. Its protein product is CASSMFGGQGAFEQFF. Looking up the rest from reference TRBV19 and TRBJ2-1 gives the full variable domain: DGGITQSPKYLFRKEGQNVTLSCEQNLNHDAMYWYRQDPGQGLRLIYYSQIVNDFQKGDIAEGYSVSREKKESFPLTVTSAQKNPTAFYLCASSMFGGQGAFEQFFGPGTRLTVL.

The DNA of the CDR3 is TGTGCCACCAGCAGAGGGGTAGGGGCCCCCTACGAGCAGTACTTC. It yields the protein CATSRGVGAPYEQYF. This chain links TRBV15 with TRBJ2-7; perhaps TRBD1 as D (5 bases). V was clipped by 1 base and J by 2 bases, with 12 bases between them. The length of the CDR3 is 15 residues. CDR1 is LNHNV and CDR2 is YYDKDF in the germline V gene (reference sequence). Drawing the rest from reference TRBV15 and TRBJ2-7, the complete variable domain is DAMVIQNPRYQVTQFGKPVTLSCSQTLNHNVMYWYQQKSSQAPKLLFHYYDKDFNNEADTPDNFQSRRPNTSFCFLDIRSPGLGDTAMYLCATSRGVGAPYEQYFGPGTRLTVT.

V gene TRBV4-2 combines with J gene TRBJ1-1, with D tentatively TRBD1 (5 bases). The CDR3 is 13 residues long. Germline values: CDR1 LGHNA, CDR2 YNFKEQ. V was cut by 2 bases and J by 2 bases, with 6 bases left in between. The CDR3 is CASSQTGNTEAFF. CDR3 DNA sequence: TGTGCCAGCAGCCAAACAGGTAACACTGAAGCTTTCTTT.